What follows are 28 T cell receptor beta chains derived from one specimen sequenced in a study of blood T cell repertoires in COVID-19 (dated by TCRdb to the early 2020s). Library preparation was by the immunoSEQ multiplex PCR assay. TCRdb retrieved this table from immuneACCESS and kept in-frame rearrangements only. Not all clones are present; in checked studies, unresolved V genes account for under half, and no reason is known for the remainder. The sample includes roughly 130,000 clones, with about four fifths observed a single time. Together, the top ten hold 5.5% of the sample. Sequencing input: PBMCs or T cells enriched from blood (not recorded which). The receptors were gathered from a man between 35 and 55 years old with acute COVID-19.

The genes are TRBV7-2 and TRBJ2-5; TRBD1 matches 9 bases. CDR3 length equals 14 residues. The ends lost 2 bases at V and 5 bases at J; junction bases unmatched: 3. CDR1 SGHTA and CDR2 FQGNSA come from the germline V gene. CDR3 in amino acids: CASSLRDRGETQYF. In DNA, the CDR3 is TGTGCCAGCAGCTTACGAGACAGGGGGGAGACCCAGTACTTC.

V usage is TRBV27 and J usage is TRBJ2-2, with a weak D call TRBD2 (5 bases). CDR3 size: 15 residues. The germline V gene has CDR1 MNHEY and CDR2 SMNVEV (reference sequence). Trimming took 6 bases from V and 6 from J, leaving 17 bases between them. The CDR3 sequence is CASSLLAPWPGELFF. The CDR3 nucleotides are TGTGCCAGCAGCTTGCTAGCCCCCTGGCCCGGGGAGCTGTTTTTT.

The chain recombines TRBV13 with TRBJ1-1; 11 positions match TRBD1. In germline, CDR1 is PRHDT, CDR2 FYEKMQ (reference sequence). Trimming cost V 0 bases and J 4 bases; bases outside gene matches: 4. CDR3 size: 16 residues. The CDR3 sequence is CASSLGWGTGGTEAFF. The CDR3 bases are TGTGCCAGCAGCTTAGGATGGGGGACAGGGGGCACTGAAGCTTTCTTT.

Here the CDR3 reads CASSQDTTGNSPLHF. The CDR3 DNA sequence: TGCGCCAGCAGCCAAGATACCACAGGGAATTCACCCCTCCACTTT. The chain is built from TRBV4-1 and TRBJ1-6; D may be TRBD1 (6 bases). CDR1 and CDR2 (germline): MGHRA, YSYEKL. This CDR3 is built from 15 residues. The V gene lost 0 bases and the J gene lost 7 bases, with 10 bases spanning the gap.

The V call is TRBV28, the J call TRBJ2-1; D gene uncertain. Trimming left V 3 bases short and J 7 bases short, with 7 bases between. The CDR3 has 12 residues. Per the germline V gene, CDR1 is MDHEN and CDR2 is SYDVKM. The CDR3 DNA is TGTGCCAGCAGTTTTATTCCGAATGAGCAGTTCTTC. Translation gives CASSFIPNEQFF. The full variable domain, in which reference TRBV28 and TRBJ2-1 provide the parts outside the CDR3, is DVKVTQSSRYLVKRTGEKVFLECVQDMDHENMFWYRQDPGLGLRLIYFSYDVKMKEKGDIPEGYSVSREKKERFSLILESASTNQTSMYLCASSFIPNEQFFGPGTRLTVL.

The CDR3 bases are TGTGCCAGTAGTTCCACAGCGGGTGGTCGCAATCAGCCCCAGCATTTT. Translation gives CASSSTAGGRNQPQHF. This chain uses TRBV19 with TRBJ1-5; D ambiguous. Germline V CDR1 and CDR2: LNHDA, SQIVND (reference sequence). The V and J ends lost 5 bases and 2 bases respectively, with 16 bases between them. This CDR3 region has 16 residues.

The chain is built from TRBV6-4 and TRBJ2-1; 14 nucleotides line up with TRBD2. The V segment lost 0 bases and the J segment 4 bases; nucleotides outside the gene matches: 8. The CDR3 is made up of 19 amino acids. Germline lookup yields CDR1 MRHNA and CDR2 SNTAGT. CDR3: CASSDSRLAGGPVYNEQFF. The DNA of the CDR3 is TGTGCCAGCAGTGACTCTCGACTAGCGGGGGGGCCGGTATACAATGAGCAGTTCTTC.

The chain is built from TRBV18 and TRBJ1-2; D is possibly TRBD1 (6 bases). The ends were cut back, 2 bases at V and 4 bases at J, with 8 bases in the middle. Germline V gives CDR1 KGHSH, CDR2 LQKENI. This CDR3 region has 13 residues. CDR3 coding DNA: TGTGCCAGCTCACCAGGACAGATCTATGGCTACACCTTC. Its protein product is CASSPGQIYGYTF. Filled out from reference TRBV18 and TRBJ1-2, the complete variable domain reads NAGVMQNPRHLVRRRGQEARLRCSPMKGHSHVYWYRQLPEEGLKFMVYLQKENIIDESGMPKERFSAEFPKEGPSILRIQQVVRGDSAAYFCASSPGQIYGYTFGSGTRLTVV.

The gene calls are TRBV10-2 and TRBJ2-1; possible D gene TRBD2, 6 bases. The germline V gene encodes CDR1 WSHSY and CDR2 SAAADI. This CDR3 is built from 15 residues. V lost 2 bases and J 4 bases, leaving 12 bases between the germline ends. DNA for the CDR3: TGCGCCAGCAGTGAGGGAGCGGGCCAGTACAATGAGCAGTTCTTC. Translation: CASSEGAGQYNEQFF.

V is TRBV10-3 and J is TRBJ2-7; no firm D call. Germline assignment: CDR1 ENHRY and CDR2 SYGVKD. The CDR3 length is 14 residues. V lost 3 bases and J lost 1, with 10 bases in between. In nucleotides, the CDR3 is TGTGCCATCAGTGACCCGACTGGATCCTACGAGCAGTACTTC. Amino acids: CAISDPTGSYEQYF.

This sequence joins TRBV25-1 and TRBJ1-4, with a possible D match to TRBD1 (5 bases). CDR1 MGHDK and CDR2 SYGVNS come from the germline V gene. The CDR3 is made up of 17 amino acids. Deletions cut 0 bases from V and 5 bases from J, with 16 bases between. The CDR3 DNA follows: TGTGCCAGCAGTGAATACCATCGTGGGGGGAGAAATGAAAAACTGTTTTTT. It codes for CASSEYHRGGRNEKLFF.

This chain uses TRBV13 with TRBJ2-3; 9 nucleotides align to TRBD2. Unmatched junction bases numbered 4, after V lost 2 bases and J lost 4 bases. Germline CDR1 is PRHDT and CDR2 is FYEKMQ (reference sequence). This CDR3 is 15 amino acids long. CDR3 amino acids: CASSLMRGGSDTQYF. In DNA, the CDR3 is TGTGCCAGCAGCTTAATGCGGGGGGGCTCAGATACGCAGTATTTT.

This clone appeared a single time. V gene TRBV5-1 combines with J gene TRBJ1-1; 9 positions agree with TRBD1. The CDR3 loop spans 11 amino acids. Germline V gives CDR1 SGHRS, CDR2 YFSETQ. The ends lost 4 bases at V and 12 bases at J; junction bases unmatched: 4. CDR3 region: CASSPGTGSFF. The CDR3 region has the DNA TGCGCCAGCAGCCCGGGGACAGGGTCTTTCTTT.

The rearrangement uses TRBV11-2 and TRBJ2-1; 10 nucleotides match TRBD2. V lost 4 bases and J lost 0; bases outside the gene matches: 6. The V gene's germline CDR1 is SGHAT and CDR2 FQNNGV. The CDR3 is 17 amino acids. CDR3 sequence: CASSSTSGIPSYNEQFF. The CDR3, as DNA: TGTGCCAGCAGCTCTACTAGCGGGATCCCCTCCTACAATGAGCAGTTCTTC.

The chain carries TRBV20-1 and TRBJ1-6; D not certain. V was pared by 3 bases and J by 9 bases, with 15 bases between. The CDR3 totals 14 residues. Per the germline V gene, CDR1 is DFQATT and CDR2 is SNEGSKA (reference sequence). CDR3 sequence: CSASLIAVTSPLHF. The CDR3 DNA reads TGCAGTGCTAGTCTTATAGCAGTTACTTCACCCCTCCACTTT.

The chain joins TRBV30 to TRBJ1-6, with D possibly matching TRBD1 (6 bases). The V gene lost 1 base and the J gene lost 9 bases, with 16 bases spanning the gap. Germline loops: CDR1 GTSNPN, CDR2 SVGIG (reference sequence). This CDR3 spans 15 amino acids. The CDR3, as DNA: TGTGCCTGGAGTGCCCAACAGGGAGTTAGTTCACCCCTCCACTTT. Its translation is CAWSAQQGVSSPLHF.

The chain joins TRBV7-2 to TRBJ1-1; 8 bases agree with TRBD1. The CDR3 consists of 14 residues. The V segment lost 8 bases and the J segment 2 bases; nucleotides outside the gene matches: 7. Germline loops: CDR1 SGHTA, CDR2 FQGNSA. The DNA for the CDR3 is TGTGCCAGCCACCTGGACAGGGTTAACACTGAAGCTTTCTTT. This sequence encodes CASHLDRVNTEAFF.

The chain combines TRBV4-2 with TRBJ1-5; D unclear. CDR1 is LGHNA, CDR2 YNFKEQ, per germline. CDR3 length: 14 amino acids. V lost 4 bases, J lost 0 bases, and 7 bases lay in between. In nucleotides, the CDR3 is TGTGCCAGCAGCCCGGGGTATAGCAATCAGCCCCAGCATTTT. Translation: CASSPGYSNQPQHF.

This clone was seen a single time. CDR3: CASSWEETDNEQFF. CDR3 nucleotides: TGTGCCAGCAGTTGGGAGGAAACGGACAATGAGCAGTTCTTC. The chain carries TRBV27 and TRBJ2-1, with D tentatively TRBD2 (6 bases). Germline V gene lookup returns CDR1 MNHEY and CDR2 SMNVEV (reference sequence). The ends were cut back, 4 bases at V and 5 bases at J, with 12 bases in the middle. There are 14 residues in the CDR3.

CDR3 nucleotides: TGTGCCAGCAGCGGACAGAACACTGAAGCTTTCTTT. Its translation: CASSGQNTEAFF. The V gene is TRBV2, the J gene TRBJ1-1, with a tentative D call TRBD1 (5 bases). V lost 6 bases to trimming and J lost 1 base, with 6 bases between them. This CDR3 is built from 12 residues. Germline values: CDR1 SNHLY, CDR2 FYNNEI.

This clone was found once. CDR3 nucleotides: TGCGCCAGCAGCCAAGAAACAGGGATGAACACTGAAGCTTTCTTT. Translation: CASSQETGMNTEAFF. This chain joins TRBV4-1 and TRBJ1-1, with D tentatively TRBD1 (6 bases). Trimming stripped 0 bases from V and 0 bases from J, with 8 bases between. The length of the CDR3 is 15 residues. The germline V gene encodes CDR1 MGHRA and CDR2 YSYEKL.

This sequence joins TRBV28 and TRBJ2-7; 7 bases are shared with TRBD2. The junction had 3 bases not matched to a gene; V was cut back by 6 bases and J by 4 bases. CDR1 is MDHEN and CDR2 is SYDVKM in the germline V gene. CDR3 length equals 12 residues. As DNA, the CDR3 is TGTGCCAGCAGGGGGGAGGGGTACGAGCAGTACTTC. Translating gives CASRGEGYEQYF.

On this clone: Because the CDR3's place on the DNA is in doubt, the DNA is left out and the CDR3 is given as listed by TCRdb. The J gene is TRBJ1-1, the V gene TRBV21-1; the table calls TRBD1, which could not be checked here. TRBV21-1 is described as a pseudogene. The CDR3 adds up to 16 amino acids, both ends counted. CDR3 sequence: CASSKDVGQGAYEAFF.

This clone was detected once. Here the CDR3 reads CASSRNLLGGYEKLFF. CDR3 nucleotide sequence: TGCGCCAGCAGCCGAAACCTACTCGGGGGTTATGAAAAACTGTTTTTT. V gene TRBV4-3 combines with J gene TRBJ1-4; the D gene is possibly TRBD1 (5 bases). The CDR3 sequence is 16 residues long. CDR1 and CDR2 (germline): LGHNA, YSLEER. Trimming shortened V by 4 bases and J by 6 bases, and 18 bases separated the two germline ends.

This chain uses TRBV28 with TRBJ2-1; a possible D gene is TRBD1 (6 bases). This CDR3 spans 13 amino acids. V was clipped by 8 bases and J by 7 bases, with 15 bases between them. Germline CDR1 MDHEN, CDR2 SYDVKM. The CDR3 DNA is TGTGCCAGCGGGAAACAGGGTGTGAATGAGCAGTTCTTC. Protein product: CASGKQGVNEQFF.

The chain has TRBV28 and TRBJ1-1; 7 positions match TRBD1. V shed 4 bases, J shed 1 base, and the junction held 9 bases outside the gene matches. The CDR3 is made up of 16 amino acids. The germline CDR1 and CDR2 sequences are MDHEN and SYDVKM. CDR3 DNA: TGTGCCAGCAGTTCCCCCGGGACAGCCTCGAACACTGAAGCTTTCTTT. It translates to CASSSPGTASNTEAFF.

This clone appeared many times. The rearrangement links TRBV19 to TRBJ2-1, with TRBD2 identical over 8 bases. After removal of 3 bases from V and 6 bases from J, the junction contained 1 base not matched to a gene. The CDR3 has 13 amino acids. CDR1 and CDR2 from the germline V gene are LNHDA and SQIVND (reference sequence). The CDR3 here is CASSIGLANEQFF. CDR3 sequence (DNA): TGTGCCAGTAGTATCGGACTAGCCAATGAGCAGTTCTTC.

This clone was detected once. The gene calls are TRBV3-1 (or the pseudogene TRBV3-2) and TRBJ2-1; 8 bases match TRBD2. CDR1 and CDR2 from the germline V gene are LGHDT and YNNKEL (reference sequence). The CDR3 covers 12 residues. J was trimmed by 11 bases and V by 4 bases; bases with no gene match: 4. The CDR3 region is CASSLVAGKQFF. CDR3 in DNA: TGTGCCAGCAGCCTTGTAGCGGGGAAGCAGTTCTTC.